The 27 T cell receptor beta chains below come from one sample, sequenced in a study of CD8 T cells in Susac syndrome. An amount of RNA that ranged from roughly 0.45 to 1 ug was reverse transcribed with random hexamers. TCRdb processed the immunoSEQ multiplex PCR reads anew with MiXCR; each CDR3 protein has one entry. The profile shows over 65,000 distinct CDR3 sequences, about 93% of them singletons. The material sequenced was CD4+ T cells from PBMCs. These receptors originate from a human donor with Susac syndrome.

CDR3 coding DNA: TGTGCCAGCAGTTATCTTGCTCGCGGACAGGGGACGAGGTCCAATCAGCCCCAGCATTTT. This sequence encodes CASSYLARGQGTRSNQPQHF. The rearrangement joins TRBV6-2 or TRBV6-3 to TRBJ1-5; the match to TRBD1 covers 9 bases. The CDR3 is 20 residues long. V trimming: 3 bases; J trimming: 3 bases; junction bases outside the gene matches: 18. CDR1 MNHEY and CDR2 SVGEGT come from the germline V gene.

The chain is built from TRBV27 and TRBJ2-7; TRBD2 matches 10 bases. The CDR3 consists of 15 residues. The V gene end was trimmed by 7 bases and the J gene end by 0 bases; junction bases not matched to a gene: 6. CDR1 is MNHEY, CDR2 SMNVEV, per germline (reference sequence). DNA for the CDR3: TGTGCCAGCAAACCGGGACTAGCGTTCTCCTACGAGCAGTACTTC. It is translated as CASKPGLAFSYEQYF.

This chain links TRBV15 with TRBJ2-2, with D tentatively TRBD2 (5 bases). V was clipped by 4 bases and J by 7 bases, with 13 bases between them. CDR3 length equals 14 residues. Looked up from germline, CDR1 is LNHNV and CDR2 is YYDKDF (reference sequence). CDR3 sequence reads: CATSMRRAGGELFF. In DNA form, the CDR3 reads TGTGCCACCAGCATGCGGCGGGCCGGCGGGGAGCTGTTTTTT.

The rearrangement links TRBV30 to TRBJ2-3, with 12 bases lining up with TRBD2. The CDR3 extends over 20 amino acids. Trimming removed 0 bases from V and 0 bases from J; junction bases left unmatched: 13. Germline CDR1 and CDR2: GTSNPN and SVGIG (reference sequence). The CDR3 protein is CAWSVQASGRAEWSTDTQYF. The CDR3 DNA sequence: TGTGCCTGGAGTGTACAAGCTAGCGGGAGGGCCGAATGGAGCACAGATACGCAGTATTTT.

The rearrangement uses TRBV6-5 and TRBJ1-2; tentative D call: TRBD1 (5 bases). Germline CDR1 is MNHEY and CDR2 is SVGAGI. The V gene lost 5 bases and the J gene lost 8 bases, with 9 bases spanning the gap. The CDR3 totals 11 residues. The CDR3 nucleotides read TGTGCCAGCAGTGCAGGGTACGGCTACACCTTC. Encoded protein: CASSAGYGYTF.

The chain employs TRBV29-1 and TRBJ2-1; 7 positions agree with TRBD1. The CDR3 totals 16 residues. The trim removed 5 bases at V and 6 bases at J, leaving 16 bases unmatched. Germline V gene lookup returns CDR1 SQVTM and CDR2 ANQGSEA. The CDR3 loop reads CSVSPNTGATSNEQFF. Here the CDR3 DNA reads TGCAGCGTTTCCCCCAATACAGGGGCTACCAGCAATGAGCAGTTCTTC.

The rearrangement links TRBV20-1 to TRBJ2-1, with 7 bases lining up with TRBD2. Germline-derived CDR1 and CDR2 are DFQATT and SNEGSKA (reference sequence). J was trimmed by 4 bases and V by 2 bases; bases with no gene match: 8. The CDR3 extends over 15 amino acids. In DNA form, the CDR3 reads TGCAGTGCTAGACCTCCGGGGGGAGGATACAATGAGCAGTTCTTC. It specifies CSARPPGGGYNEQFF.

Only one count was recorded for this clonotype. CDR3 nucleotides: TGCGCCAGCAGCTTAACCGGGACAGGGGGAACCGGGGAGCTGTTTTTT. Protein product: CASSLTGTGGTGELFF. The chain joins TRBV5-1 to TRBJ2-2; 11 positions agree with TRBD1. V shed 2 bases, J shed 5 bases, and the junction held 5 bases outside the gene matches. The germline V gene encodes CDR1 SGHRS and CDR2 YFSETQ. The CDR3 runs to 16 residues.

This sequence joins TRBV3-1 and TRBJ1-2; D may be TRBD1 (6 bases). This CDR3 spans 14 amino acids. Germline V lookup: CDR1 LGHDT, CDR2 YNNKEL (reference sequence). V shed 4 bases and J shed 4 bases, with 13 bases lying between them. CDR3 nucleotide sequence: TGTGCCAGCAGCCCGTTGGGGGGCGTCTATGGCTACACCTTC. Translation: CASSPLGGVYGYTF.

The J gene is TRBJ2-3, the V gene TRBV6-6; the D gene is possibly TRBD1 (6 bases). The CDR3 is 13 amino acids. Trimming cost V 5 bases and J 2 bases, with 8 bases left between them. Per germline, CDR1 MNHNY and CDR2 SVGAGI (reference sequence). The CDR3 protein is CASSGTITDTQYF. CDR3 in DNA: TGTGCCAGCAGTGGGACAATCACAGATACGCAGTATTTT.

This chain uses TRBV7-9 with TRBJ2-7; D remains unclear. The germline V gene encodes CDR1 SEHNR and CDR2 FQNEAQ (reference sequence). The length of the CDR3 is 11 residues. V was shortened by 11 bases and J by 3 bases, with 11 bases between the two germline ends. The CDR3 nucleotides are TGTGCCCGCTTTGTAGACTACGAGCAGTACTTC. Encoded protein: CARFVDYEQYF.

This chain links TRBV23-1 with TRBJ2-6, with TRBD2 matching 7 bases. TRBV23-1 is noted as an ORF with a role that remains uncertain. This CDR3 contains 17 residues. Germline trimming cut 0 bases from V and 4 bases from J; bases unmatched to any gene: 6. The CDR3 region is CASSQSEGGDGANVLTF. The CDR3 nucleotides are TGCGCCAGCAGTCAATCCGAGGGAGGGGACGGGGCCAACGTCCTGACTTTC.

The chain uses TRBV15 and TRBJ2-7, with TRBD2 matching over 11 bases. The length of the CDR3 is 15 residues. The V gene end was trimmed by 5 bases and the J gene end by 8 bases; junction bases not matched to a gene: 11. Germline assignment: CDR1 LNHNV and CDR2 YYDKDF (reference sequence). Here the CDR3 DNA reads TGTGCCACCAGCGGAACTTCGACTAGCGGGACAAAGCAGTACTTC. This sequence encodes CATSGTSTSGTKQYF.

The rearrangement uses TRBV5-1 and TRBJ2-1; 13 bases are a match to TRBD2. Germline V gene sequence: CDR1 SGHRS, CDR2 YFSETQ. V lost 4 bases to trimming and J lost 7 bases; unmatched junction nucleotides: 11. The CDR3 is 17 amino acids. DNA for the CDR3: TGCGCCAGCAGCCAGCCCCGACTAGCGGGGGGCGTTAATGAGCAGTTCTTC. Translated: CASSQPRLAGGVNEQFF.

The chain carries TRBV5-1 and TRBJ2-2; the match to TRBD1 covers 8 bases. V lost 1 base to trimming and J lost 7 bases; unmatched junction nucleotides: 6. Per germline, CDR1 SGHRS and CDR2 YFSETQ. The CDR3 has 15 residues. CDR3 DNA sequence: TGCGCCAGCAGCTTGTCCAGGGGGCGCGGCGGGGAGCTGTTTTTT. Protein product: CASSLSRGRGGELFF.

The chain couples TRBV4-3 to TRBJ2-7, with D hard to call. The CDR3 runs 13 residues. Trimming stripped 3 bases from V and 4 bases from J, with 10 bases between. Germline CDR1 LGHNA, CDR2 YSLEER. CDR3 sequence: CASSQKDGYEQYF. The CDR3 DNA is TGCGCCAGCAGCCAGAAGGACGGGTACGAGCAGTACTTC.

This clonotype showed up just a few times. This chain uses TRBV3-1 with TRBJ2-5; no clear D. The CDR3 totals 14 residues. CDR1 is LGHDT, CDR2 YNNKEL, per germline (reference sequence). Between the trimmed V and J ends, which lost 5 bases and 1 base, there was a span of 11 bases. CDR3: CASSFRAGQETQYF. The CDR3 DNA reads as TGTGCCAGCAGCTTCCGGGCAGGCCAAGAGACCCAGTACTTC.

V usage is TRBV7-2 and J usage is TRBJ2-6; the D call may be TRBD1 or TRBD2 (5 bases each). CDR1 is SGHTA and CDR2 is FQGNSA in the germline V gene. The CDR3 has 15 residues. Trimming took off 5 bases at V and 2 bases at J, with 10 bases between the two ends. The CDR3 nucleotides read TGTGCCAGCAGCCGGTCGGGACCTGGGGCCAACGTCCTGACTTTC. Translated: CASSRSGPGANVLTF.

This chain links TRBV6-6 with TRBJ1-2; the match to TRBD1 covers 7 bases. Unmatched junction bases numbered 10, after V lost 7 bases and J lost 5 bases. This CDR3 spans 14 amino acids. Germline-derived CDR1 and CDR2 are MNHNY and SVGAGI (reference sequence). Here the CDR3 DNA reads TGTGCCAGCACCCCTTGGACAGGAAATTATGGCTACACCTTC. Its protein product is CASTPWTGNYGYTF.

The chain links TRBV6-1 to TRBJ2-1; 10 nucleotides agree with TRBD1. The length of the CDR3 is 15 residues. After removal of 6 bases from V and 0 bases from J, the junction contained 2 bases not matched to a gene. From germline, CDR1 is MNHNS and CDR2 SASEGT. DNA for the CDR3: TGTGCCAGCAGAAGGACAGGGGGCTCCTACAATGAGCAGTTCTTC. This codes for CASRRTGGSYNEQFF.

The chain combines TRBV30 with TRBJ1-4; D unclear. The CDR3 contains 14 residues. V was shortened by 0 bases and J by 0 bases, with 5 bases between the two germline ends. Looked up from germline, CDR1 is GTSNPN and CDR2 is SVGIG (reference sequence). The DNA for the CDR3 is TGTGCCTGGAGTGTAGACGCAACTAATGAAAAACTGTTTTTT. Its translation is CAWSVDATNEKLFF.

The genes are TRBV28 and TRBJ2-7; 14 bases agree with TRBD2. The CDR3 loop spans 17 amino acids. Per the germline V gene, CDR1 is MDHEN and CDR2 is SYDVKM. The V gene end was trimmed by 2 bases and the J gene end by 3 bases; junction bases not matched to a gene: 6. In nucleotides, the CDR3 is TGTGCCAGCAGTTTAACGCAGGGACTAGCGGGAGTCTACGAGCAGTACTTC. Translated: CASSLTQGLAGVYEQYF.

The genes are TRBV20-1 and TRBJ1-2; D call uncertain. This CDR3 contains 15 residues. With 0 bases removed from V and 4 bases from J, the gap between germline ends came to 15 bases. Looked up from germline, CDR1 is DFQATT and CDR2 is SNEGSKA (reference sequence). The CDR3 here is CSARDGPDRGYGYTF. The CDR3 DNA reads TGCAGTGCTAGAGACGGCCCCGATCGTGGCTATGGCTACACCTTC.

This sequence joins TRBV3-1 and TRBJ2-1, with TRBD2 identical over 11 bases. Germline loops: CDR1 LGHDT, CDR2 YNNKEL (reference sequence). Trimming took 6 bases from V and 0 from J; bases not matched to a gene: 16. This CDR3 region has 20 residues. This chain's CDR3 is CASRPSTGTSGSSSYNEQFF. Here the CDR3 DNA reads TGTGCCAGCAGACCAAGTACCGGGACTAGCGGTTCAAGCTCCTACAATGAGCAGTTCTTC.

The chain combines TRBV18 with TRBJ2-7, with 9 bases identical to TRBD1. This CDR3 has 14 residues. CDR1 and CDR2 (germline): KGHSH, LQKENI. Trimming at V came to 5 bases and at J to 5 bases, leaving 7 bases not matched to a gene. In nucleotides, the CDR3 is TGTGCCAGCTCAACGAGACAGGGGGGGAACGAGCAGTACTTC. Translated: CASSTRQGGNEQYF.

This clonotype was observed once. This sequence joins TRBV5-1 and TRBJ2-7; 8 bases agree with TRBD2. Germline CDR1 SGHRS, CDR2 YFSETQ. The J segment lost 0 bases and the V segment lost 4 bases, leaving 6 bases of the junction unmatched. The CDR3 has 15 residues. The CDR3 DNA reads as TGCGCCAGCAGCCCCGGGGGGGCCGGCTCCTACGAGCAGTACTTC. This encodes CASSPGGAGSYEQYF.

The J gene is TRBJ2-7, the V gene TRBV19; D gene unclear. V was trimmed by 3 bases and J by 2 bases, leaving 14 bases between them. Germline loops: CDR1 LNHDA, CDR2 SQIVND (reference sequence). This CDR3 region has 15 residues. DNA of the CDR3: TGTGCCAGTAGTATTAATTCGCACGGACCCTACGAGCAGTACTTC. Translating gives CASSINSHGPYEQYF.